Presented here are 10 T cell receptor beta chains from one specimen sequenced in a study of blood T cell repertoires in COVID-19. Sequencing used immunoSEQ multiplex PCR; TCRdb keeps in-frame clones, though not all of them. The data hold about 80,000 clones, with 88% observed a single time. The sample was peripheral blood. These TCRs come from a woman at least 80 years old with acute or convalescent COVID-19.

This clone was counted once. The chain is built from TRBV2 and TRBJ2-7, with TRBD2 matching 8 bases. The CDR3 has 13 amino acids. Germline CDR1 and CDR2: SNHLY and FYNNEI. J gave up 4 bases and V 8 bases, and 7 bases lay outside the gene matches. This chain's CDR3 is CASGTSNMYEQYF. CDR3 in DNA: TGTGCCAGCGGGACTAGTAATATGTACGAGCAGTACTTC.

The chain couples TRBV9 to TRBJ1-2; 9 bases match TRBD1. The length of the CDR3 is 15 residues. Losses at the gene ends were 1 base for V and 5 bases for J; bases not matched to a gene: 6. Germline V gives CDR1 SGDLS, CDR2 YYNGEE. CDR3 DNA sequence: TGTGCCAGCAGCGTAACCGGGACAGGGAGGTATGGCTACACCTTC. It translates to CASSVTGTGRYGYTF.

This clone came up once. This CDR3 reads CASSSKLAGEDNEQFF. CDR3 nucleotides: TGCGCCAGCAGCTCCAAACTAGCGGGAGAGGATAATGAGCAGTTCTTC. The V and J genes are TRBV5-1 and TRBJ2-1; 11 bases match TRBD2. Per the germline V gene, CDR1 is SGHRS and CDR2 is YFSETQ. This CDR3 is built from 16 residues. Germline trimming cut 3 bases from V and 7 bases from J; bases unmatched to any gene: 9.

The chain combines TRBV29-1 with TRBJ1-5; 7 bases fit TRBD1. Germline V lookup: CDR1 SQVTM, CDR2 ANQGSEA. Losses at the gene ends were 4 bases for V and 2 bases for J; bases not matched to a gene: 2. This CDR3 spans 13 amino acids. The CDR3 nucleotides are TGCAGCGTTGGGCAGGGGGGCAATCAGCCCCAGCATTTT. It translates to CSVGQGGNQPQHF.

V gene TRBV30 combines with J gene TRBJ2-5, with 7 bases matching TRBD2. Per the germline V gene, CDR1 is GTSNPN and CDR2 is SVGIG (reference sequence). CDR3 length: 12 residues. V shed 3 bases and J 5 bases; nucleotides not matched to a gene: 3. The CDR3 DNA reads as TGTGCCTGGAGGGGGGAGGGGGAGACCCAGTACTTC. Protein sequence: CAWRGEGETQYF. Using reference TRBV30 and TRBJ2-5 for the parts outside the CDR3, the full variable domain is SQTIHQWPATLVQPVGSPLSLECTVEGTSNPNLYWYRQAAGRGLQLLFYSVGIGQISSEVPQNLSASRPQDRQFILSSKKLLLSDSGFYLCAWRGEGETQYFGPGTRLLVL.

Here the CDR3 DNA reads TGCAGCGTTGAATCCCGACAGGCGAGCACAGATACGCAGTATTTT. This gives the protein CSVESRQASTDTQYF. This chain joins TRBV29-1 and TRBJ2-3; TRBD1 might be the D (6 bases). Trimming took off 2 bases at V and 0 bases at J, with 12 bases between the two ends. Germline CDR1 SQVTM, CDR2 ANQGSEA. This CDR3 comprises 15 residues.

This clone showed up just a few times. The chain has TRBV7-3 and TRBJ2-7; D may be TRBD1 (6 bases). V shed 6 bases and J shed 5 bases, with 14 bases lying between them. The CDR3 covers 13 residues. The germline gives CDR1 SGHTA, CDR2 FQGTGA. CDR3 region: CASSRNGGHEQYF. The CDR3 bases are TGTGCCAGCAGTCGAAATGGGGGCCACGAGCAGTACTTC.

This chain connects TRBV6-5 to TRBJ1-5, with D possibly TRBD1 on 5 matching bases. CDR1 and CDR2 (germline): MNHEY, SVGAGI. The CDR3 length is 14 residues. The V gene lost 8 bases and the J gene lost 4 bases, with 15 bases spanning the gap. The CDR3 region is CASSGGGNNQPQHF. The DNA of the CDR3 is TGTGCCAGCTCGGGGGGAGGGAATAATCAGCCCCAGCATTTT.

This chain connects TRBV27 to TRBJ2-7, with TRBD1 matching over 7 bases. The CDR3 length is 15 residues. The V gene's germline CDR1 is MNHEY and CDR2 SMNVEV (reference sequence). V lost 2 bases, J lost 12 bases, and 16 bases stayed unmatched. For the CDR3, the DNA is TGTGCCAGCAGTTTAGCGTCCAAGGGGGCTCGGAAAGCGTACTTC. Translation: CASSLASKGARKAYF.

The chain carries TRBV2 and TRBJ2-1; D perhaps matches TRBD2 (5 bases). Germline V CDR1 and CDR2: SNHLY, FYNNEI. Trimming took 6 bases from V and 10 from J, leaving 19 bases between them. This CDR3 region has 14 residues. CDR3 region: CASRATRLAGEQFF. The CDR3, as DNA: TGTGCCAGCAGAGCAACTAGATTGGCTGGGGAGCAGTTCTTC.